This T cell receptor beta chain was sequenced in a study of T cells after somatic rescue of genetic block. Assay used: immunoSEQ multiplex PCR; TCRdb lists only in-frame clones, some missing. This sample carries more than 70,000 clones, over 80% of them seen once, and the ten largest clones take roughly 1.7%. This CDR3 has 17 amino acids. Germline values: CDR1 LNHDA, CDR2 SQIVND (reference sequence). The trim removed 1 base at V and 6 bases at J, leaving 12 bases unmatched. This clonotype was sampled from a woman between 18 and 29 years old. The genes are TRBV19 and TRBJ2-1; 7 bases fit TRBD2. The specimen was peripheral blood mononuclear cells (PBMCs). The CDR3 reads CASSIAGGGYFANEQFF. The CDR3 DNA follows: TGTGCCAGTAGTATAGCGGGAGGCGGGTATTTTGCCAATGAGCAGTTCTTC.